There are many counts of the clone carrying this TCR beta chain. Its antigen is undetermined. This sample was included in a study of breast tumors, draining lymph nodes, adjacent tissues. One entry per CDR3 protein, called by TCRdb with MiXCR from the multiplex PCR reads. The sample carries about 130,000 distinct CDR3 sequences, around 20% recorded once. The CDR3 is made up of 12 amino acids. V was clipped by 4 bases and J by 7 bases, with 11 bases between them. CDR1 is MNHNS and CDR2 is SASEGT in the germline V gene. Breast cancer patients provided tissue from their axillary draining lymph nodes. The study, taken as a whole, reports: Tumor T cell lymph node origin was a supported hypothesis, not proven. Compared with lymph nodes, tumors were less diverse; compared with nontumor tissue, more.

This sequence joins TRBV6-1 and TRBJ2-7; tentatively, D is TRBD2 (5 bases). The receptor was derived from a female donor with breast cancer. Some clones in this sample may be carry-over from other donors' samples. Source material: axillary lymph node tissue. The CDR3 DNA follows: TGTGCCAGCAGTGTAGAGAGAGGGGAGCAGTACTTC. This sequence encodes CASSVERGEQYF.